These T cell receptor beta chains were read from a single sample in a study of human T cells and chemical hapten exposure. TCRdb called the RACE reads again in MiXCR, with one record for every CDR3 protein. The repertoire includes 150,000 to 200,000 distinct CDR3 sequences, under 25% of them detected once, and under 7.5% sits in the top ten. The sample in question was whole blood, obtained in connection with sensitization to the hapten diphenylcyclopropenone (DPC). The receptors come from a woman aged 45-59 years with alopecia areata. Some clones in this sample may be carry-over from other donors' samples. Both conserved end residues are part of each CDR3. Each record gives: V gene, CDR3 length, CDR3 protein.

V gene: TRBV24-1
CDR3 length: 15
CDR3 protein: CATSDLAGPYNEQFF

V gene: TRBV7-2
CDR3 length: 20
CDR3 protein: CASSLASGLAGIWGGETQYF

V gene: TRBV11-2
CDR3 length: 13
CDR3 protein: CASSWNLGSLPFF

V gene: TRBV7-2
CDR3 length: 13
CDR3 protein: CASGRAWDNEQFF

V gene: TRBV29-1
CDR3 length: 12
CDR3 protein: CSTSRQNTEAFF

V gene: TRBV19
CDR3 length: 16
CDR3 protein: CASSTSGRASYNEQFF

V gene: TRBV3-1
CDR3 length: 15
CDR3 protein: CASSKRGQTMYGYTF

V gene: TRBV29-1
CDR3 length: 14
CDR3 protein: CSVEVGAVGDTQYF

V gene: TRBV2
CDR3 length: 14
CDR3 protein: CASSPSMSYNEQFF

V gene: TRBV5-1
CDR3 length: 14
CDR3 protein: CASSLGGGIQPQHF

V gene: TRBV15
CDR3 length: 14
CDR3 protein: CATSRGVINEKLFF

V gene: TRBV9
CDR3 length: 16
CDR3 protein: CASSRLAGGPQSEQYF

V gene: TRBV10-3
CDR3 length: 13
CDR3 protein: CAISAGQNYEQYF

V gene: TRBV11-1
CDR3 length: 14
CDR3 protein: CASSPDRNTGELFF

V gene: TRBV20-1
CDR3 length: 13
CDR3 protein: CSARDDRNTEAFF

V gene: TRBV7-2
CDR3 length: 14
CDR3 protein: CASSPGQRYYEQYF

V gene: TRBV19
CDR3 length: 11
CDR3 protein: CASMGRDEQFF

V gene: TRBV6-6
CDR3 length: 16
CDR3 protein: CASSYDTGGSGNTIYF

V gene: TRBV29-1
CDR3 length: 13
CDR3 protein: CSVAGEGHQPQHF

V gene: TRBV12-3/TRBV12-4
CDR3 length: 14
CDR3 protein: CASSFGAGPYEQYF

V gene: TRBV14
CDR3 length: 16
CDR3 protein: CASSQQILAGGNEQFF

V gene: TRBV12-3/TRBV12-4
CDR3 length: 15
CDR3 protein: CASRDDGATNEKLFF

V gene: TRBV7-9
CDR3 length: 14
CDR3 protein: CASSSTGEGNTIYF

V gene: TRBV2
CDR3 length: 15
CDR3 protein: CASSVVLQRGNEQFF

V gene: TRBV29-1
CDR3 length: 16
CDR3 protein: CSVGDRGLSGANVLTF

V gene: TRBV7-9
CDR3 length: 12
CDR3 protein: CASSLENQPQHF

V gene: TRBV18
CDR3 length: 17
CDR3 protein: CASSSGVVPATNEKLFF

V gene: TRBV29-1
CDR3 length: 13
CDR3 protein: CSVEGQGQGEQYF

V gene: TRBV30
CDR3 length: 16
CDR3 protein: CAWSLPTSGTYNEQFF

V gene: TRBV12-3/TRBV12-4
CDR3 length: 14
CDR3 protein: CASSTGTGVGGYTF

V gene: TRBV6-5
CDR3 length: 16
CDR3 protein: CASSYLRGVSGTEAFF

V gene: TRBV24-1
CDR3 length: 13
CDR3 protein: CATSDSLVNEQFF

V gene: TRBV5-6
CDR3 length: 16
CDR3 protein: CASSPGGLRSYNEQFF

V gene: TRBV6-1
CDR3 length: 15
CDR3 protein: CASSGNRGPNQPQHF

V gene: TRBV20-1
CDR3 length: 14
CDR3 protein: CSPTQGAGGNEQYF

V gene: TRBV6-1
CDR3 length: 19
CDR3 protein: CASSVPPFKIAENTGELFF